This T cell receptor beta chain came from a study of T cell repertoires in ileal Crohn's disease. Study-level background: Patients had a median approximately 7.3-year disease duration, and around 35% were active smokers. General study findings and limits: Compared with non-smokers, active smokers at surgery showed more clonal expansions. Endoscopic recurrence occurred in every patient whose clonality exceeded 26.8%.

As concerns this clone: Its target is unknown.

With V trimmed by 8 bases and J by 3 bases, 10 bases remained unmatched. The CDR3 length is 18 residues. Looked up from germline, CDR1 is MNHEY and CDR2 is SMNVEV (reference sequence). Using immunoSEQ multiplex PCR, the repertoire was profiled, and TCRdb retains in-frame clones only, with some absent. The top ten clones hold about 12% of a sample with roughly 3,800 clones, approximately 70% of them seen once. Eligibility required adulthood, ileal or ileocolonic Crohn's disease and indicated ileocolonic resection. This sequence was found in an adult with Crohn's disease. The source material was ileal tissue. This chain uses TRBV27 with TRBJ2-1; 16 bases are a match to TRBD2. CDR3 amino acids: CASSQRGLAGGYYNEQFF. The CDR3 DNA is TGTGCCAGCTCCCAACGGGGACTAGCGGGAGGGTACTACAATGAGCAGTTCTTC.